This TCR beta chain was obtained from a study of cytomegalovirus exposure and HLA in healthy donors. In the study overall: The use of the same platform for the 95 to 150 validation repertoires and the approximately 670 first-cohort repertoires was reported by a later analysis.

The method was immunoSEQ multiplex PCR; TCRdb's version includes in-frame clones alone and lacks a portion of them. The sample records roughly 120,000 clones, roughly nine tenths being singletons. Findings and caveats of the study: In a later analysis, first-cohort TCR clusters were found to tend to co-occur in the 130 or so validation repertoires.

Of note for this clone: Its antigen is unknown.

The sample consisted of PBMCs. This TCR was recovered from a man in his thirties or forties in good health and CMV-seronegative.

CDR3 residues: CASSPDRAGRPQHF. The CDR3 DNA reads as TGTGCCAGCTCACCAGACAGGGCGGGTCGGCCCCAGCATTTT. The rearrangement links TRBV18 to TRBJ1-5, with 7 positions matching TRBD1. Germline-derived CDR1 and CDR2 are KGHSH and LQKENI. V gave up 2 bases and J gave up 9 bases; unmatched junction bases: 7. CDR3 length equals 14 residues. Combining the CDR3 with reference TRBV18 and TRBJ1-5 gives the whole variable domain NAGVMQNPRHLVRRRGQEARLRCSPMKGHSHVYWYRQLPEEGLKFMVYLQKENIIDESGMPKERFSAEFPKEGPSILRIQQVVRGDSAAYFCASSPDRAGRPQHFGDGTRLSIL.